The T cell receptor beta chain under discussion was sequenced for a study of shared clonotypes between healthy human individuals. Between the trimmed V and J ends, which lost 8 bases and 1 base, there was a span of 8 bases. Germline V gene lookup returns CDR1 SNHLY and CDR2 FYNNEI. The CDR3 length is 12 residues. Sequencing was at deep level. Only in-frame clones appear in the TCRdb table, and some are missing; sequencing was by immunoSEQ multiplex PCR. The profile shows roughly 760,000 clones, around 74% of them singletons. The chain carries TRBV2 and TRBJ1-1, with D hard to call. The receptor comes from a woman in her twenties or thirties in good health. The sample taken for sequencing was memory CD4+ T cells sorted from blood. Indicated subset: CD45RA-negative fraction. The CDR3 protein is CASCSQNTEAFF. In nucleotides, the CDR3 is TGTGCCAGCTGTTCCCAGAACACTGAAGCTTTCTTT.